A selection of T cell receptor beta chains follows, all from one sample in a study of T cells in Graves' hyperthyroidism and ophthalmopathy. TCRdb fed the multiplex PCR reads into MiXCR, producing one record per CDR3 protein. The sample consists of 700,000 to 850,000 distinct CDR3 sequences, around 40% of them appearing once. Source material: blood. These receptor sequences come from a woman aged 40 to 50 with Graves' hyperthyroidism. CDR3s include the opening cysteine and the closing phenylalanine or tryptophan. Fields, in order: J gene, D gene, V gene, clone size, CDR3 protein, CDR3 DNA. D genes are given only for firm matches. Expanded clones get a size class; other rows say once, few or many, or leave the size out.

J: TRBJ2-5
D: .
V: TRBV13
size: many
CDR3: CASSYSAAQETQYF
DNA: TGTGCCAGCAGCTATTCGGCAGCCCAAGAGACCCAGTACTTC

J: TRBJ1-1
D: .
V: TRBV5-8
size: few
CDR3: CASSILQNTEAFF
DNA: TGTGCCAGCTCGATCTTGCAGAACACTGAAGCTTTCTTT

J: TRBJ2-7
D: .
V: TRBV18
size: .
CDR3: CASSPPGRPPDEQYF
DNA: TGTGCCAGCTCACCACCGGGACGGCCGCCGGACGAGCAGTACTTC

J: TRBJ2-3
D: TRBD1
V: TRBV29-1
size: .
CDR3: CSVDGYRGWDTQYF
DNA: TGCAGCGTTGACGGTTACAGGGGATGGGATACGCAGTATTTT

J: TRBJ1-1
D: TRBD1
V: TRBV29-1
size: many
CDR3: CSAQGGSLTEAFF
DNA: TGCAGCGCTCAGGGGGGTAGCCTCACTGAAGCTTTCTTT

J: TRBJ1-1
D: TRBD1
V: TRBV20-1
size: .
CDR3: CSARRPTGGNTEAFF
DNA: TGCAGTGCTAGAAGGCCGACAGGGGGAAACACTGAAGCTTTCTTT

J: TRBJ1-1
D: TRBD1
V: TRBV7-2
size: many
CDR3: CASSLGTGLNTEAFF
DNA: TGTGCCAGTAGTTTAGGGACAGGACTGAACACTGAAGCTTTCTTT

J: TRBJ2-3
D: .
V: TRBV10-2
size: .
CDR3: CAGSDQGTDTQYF
DNA: TGCGCCGGGTCGGACCAGGGCACAGATACGCAGTATTTT

J: TRBJ2-7
D: TRBD1
V: TRBV6-6
size: few
CDR3: CASRDRETKGEQYF
DNA: TGTGCCAGCAGAGACAGGGAGACCAAGGGGGAGCAGTACTTC

J: TRBJ1-1
D: .
V: TRBV6-2/TRBV6-3
size: .
CDR3: CASNKAENTEAFF
DNA: TGTGCCAGCAACAAAGCGGAGAACACTGAAGCTTTCTTT

J: TRBJ2-5
D: .
V: TRBV4-3
size: many
CDR3: CASSQDFGEQETQYF
DNA: TGCGCCAGCAGCCAAGATTTCGGTGAACAAGAGACCCAGTACTTC

J: TRBJ2-2
D: .
V: TRBV10-3
size: .
CDR3: CASSYRQQTGELFF
DNA: TGTGCCAGCAGTTATCGGCAGCAAACCGGGGAGCTGTTTTTT

J: TRBJ1-1
D: .
V: TRBV7-2
size: .
CDR3: CASSFSDGGTEAFF
DNA: TGTGCCAGCAGCTTCAGCGATGGCGGGACTGAAGCTTTCTTT

J: TRBJ2-2
D: .
V: TRBV7-2
size: .
CDR3: CASSEGNRAGELFF
DNA: TGTGCCAGCAGTGAGGGAAACAGGGCCGGGGAGCTGTTTTTT

J: TRBJ1-2
D: .
V: TRBV6-5
size: many
CDR3: CASSDPANYGYTF
DNA: TGTGCCAGCAGCGATCCAGCCAACTATGGCTACACCTTC

J: TRBJ1-1
D: .
V: TRBV29-1
size: .
CDR3: CSVVKELNTEAFF
DNA: TGCAGCGTTGTAAAAGAATTGAACACTGAAGCTTTCTTT

J: TRBJ1-2
D: TRBD1
V: TRBV11-3
size: .
CDR3: CASSRTGQAGYGYTF
DNA: TGTGCCAGCAGCCGGACGGGACAGGCAGGTTATGGCTACACCTTC

J: TRBJ2-2
D: TRBD2
V: TRBV5-1
size: .
CDR3: CASSETSGGLFF
DNA: TGCGCCAGCAGCGAGACTAGCGGGGGGCTGTTTTTT

J: TRBJ2-7
D: .
V: TRBV25-1
size: .
CDR3: CARPDKSYEQYF
DNA: TGTGCCAGACCAGACAAATCCTACGAGCAGTACTTC

J: TRBJ2-7
D: .
V: TRBV2
size: few
CDR3: CASSEGWERLYF
DNA: TGTGCCAGCAGTGAAGGGTGGGAACGGCTGTACTTC

J: TRBJ1-1
D: .
V: TRBV10-3
size: .
CDR3: CASSYQGIEAFF
DNA: TGTGCCAGCAGTTATCAAGGAATTGAAGCTTTCTTT

J: TRBJ2-7
D: TRBD1
V: TRBV7-2
size: .
CDR3: CASSLVPQTGTYEQYF
DNA: TGTGCCAGCAGCTTAGTCCCCCAGACAGGGACCTACGAGCAGTACTTC

J: TRBJ2-2
D: .
V: TRBV4-1
size: few
CDR3: CASSQDRRGRSGELFF
DNA: TGCGCCAGCAGCCAAGATAGGAGGGGGCGATCCGGGGAGCTGTTTTTT

J: TRBJ1-3
D: .
V: TRBV6-5
size: few
CDR3: CASFRGNTIYF
DNA: TGTGCCAGCTTCCGAGGAAACACCATATATTTT

J: TRBJ1-1
D: TRBD1
V: TRBV14
size: few
CDR3: CASRLNRGTEAFF
DNA: TGTGCCAGCAGACTAAACAGGGGCACTGAAGCTTTCTTT

J: TRBJ1-1
D: .
V: TRBV20-1
size: .
CDR3: CSARGRGTYTEAFF
DNA: TGCAGTGCTAGAGGAAGAGGGACCTACACTGAAGCTTTCTTT